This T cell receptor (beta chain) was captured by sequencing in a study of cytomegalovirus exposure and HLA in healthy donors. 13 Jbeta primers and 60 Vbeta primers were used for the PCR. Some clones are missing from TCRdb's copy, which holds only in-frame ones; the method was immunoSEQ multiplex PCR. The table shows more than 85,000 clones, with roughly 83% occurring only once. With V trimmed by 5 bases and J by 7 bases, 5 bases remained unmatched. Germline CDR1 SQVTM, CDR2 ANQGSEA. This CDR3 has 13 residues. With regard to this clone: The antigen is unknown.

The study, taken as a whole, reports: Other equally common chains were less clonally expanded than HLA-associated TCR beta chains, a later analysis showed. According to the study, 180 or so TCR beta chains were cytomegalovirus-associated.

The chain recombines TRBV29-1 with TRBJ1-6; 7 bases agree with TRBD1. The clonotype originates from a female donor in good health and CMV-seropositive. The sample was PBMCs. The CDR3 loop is CSVSTGANSPLHF. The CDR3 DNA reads TGCAGCGTTTCTACAGGGGCCAATTCACCCCTCCACTTT.